This T cell receptor beta chain was sequenced in a study of a mutant IDH1 vaccine in newly diagnosed glioma (TCRdb year 2021). In terms of the full investigation: Vaccination started 4-6 weeks after radiotherapy alone, or was given together with temozolomide cycles in the groups whose treatment included chemotherapy. Peripheral blood was drawn at six visits: V03 (baseline), V05, V07, V10, V12 and V13. Visit V12 was the week-35 safety follow-up and visit V13 was the week-47 end of study. Of the 32 patients who were treated, about 62% were male and approximately 38% were female, and the mean age was around 40 years. Prior to enrollment, patients had been given standard therapy consisting of radiotherapy alone, temozolomide alone, or radiochemotherapy with temozolomide, with the combination given to most patients. For exploratory analyses, longitudinal TCRB deep sequencing was carried out in roughly 23 treated patients wherever samples were available. Broad study findings and their caveats: According to the authors, sample limitations meant that analyses of patient blood samples could not be reproduced. Availability determined which PBMC samples were chosen for TCRB deep sequencing. Pseudoprogression seemed to be unrelated to changes in the top peripheral T cell clonotypes found by TCRB sequencing. Across multiple MHC alleles, vaccine-induced immune responses were seen in more than 90% of patients.

The method behind the library was the immunoSEQ multiplex PCR assay. Rearranged TCR beta chain sequences were amplified using the hsTCRB Kit according to the manufacturer's protocol. Sequencing of TCRB libraries was carried out on an Illumina MiSeq. In the source study's methods: The proprietary platform of the kit vendor was used for demultiplexing, trimming and gene mapping. TCRdb mirrors the immuneACCESS table, restricted to in-frame sequences. Some clones are absent from its copies; in checked studies, under half trace to an unresolved V gene, and the reason for the others is unknown. V and J calls and clone size are those listed in that table; D and trimming were worked out from the DNA. For this sample the table gives roughly 46,000 clones, of which about 88% were detected only once. Around 4% of the sample lies in the top ten. A note on this clone: The clone's antigen remains unknown. No base-level quality is on record; no much larger clone is a single base apart.

CDR3 length: 15 amino acids, cysteine to phenylalanine. The read is trimmed to its CDR3 DNA, 45 bases read in frame from base 1. V is pared back by 5 bases and J by 0 bases, with 11 bases lying between the germline termini. CDR1 SEHNR and CDR2 FQNEAQ were looked up in the germline V gene (reference sequence). The label giving this sample's time point can be read as: week 47, end of study. Each vaccine dose was 300 ug of a 20-mer mutant IDH1 peptide in Montanide, given subcutaneously with topical imiquimod. Patients received eight vaccinations in weeks 1, 3, 5, 7, 11, 15, 19 and 23, corresponding to visits V03 through V10. The donors had newly diagnosed IDH1-mutant astrocytomas of WHO grade 3 or 4 that showed loss of nuclear ATRX. The samples were drawn from NOA16, a multicentre, single-arm, open-label phase I trial in Germany that tested a mutant IDH1 peptide vaccine in humans for the first time. The DNeasy Blood and Tissue Kit was used to extract genomic DNA from EDTA blood for TCRB sequencing.

This specimen consisted of PBMCs, obtained from a glioma patient whose treatment included an IDH1 peptide vaccine. The receptor comes from a young woman with glioma. Some clones in this sample may be carry-over from other donors' samples. This receptor chain uses TRBV7-9 and TRBJ1-3, with the D gene too uncertain to name. The CDR3 region has the sequence CASSAGDYSGNTIYF. In nucleotide form, the sequence is TGTGCCAGCAGCGCCGGGGATTACTCTGGAAACACCATATATTTT.